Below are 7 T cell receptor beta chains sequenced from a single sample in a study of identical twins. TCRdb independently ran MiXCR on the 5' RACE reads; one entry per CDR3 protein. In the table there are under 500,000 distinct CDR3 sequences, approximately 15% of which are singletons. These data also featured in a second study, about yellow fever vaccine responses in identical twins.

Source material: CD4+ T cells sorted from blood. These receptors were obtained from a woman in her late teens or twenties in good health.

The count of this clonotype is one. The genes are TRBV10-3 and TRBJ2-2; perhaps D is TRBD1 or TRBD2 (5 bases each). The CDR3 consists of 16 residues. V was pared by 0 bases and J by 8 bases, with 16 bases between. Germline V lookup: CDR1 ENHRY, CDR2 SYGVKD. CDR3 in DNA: TGTGCCATCAGTGAGTCCGGGACGGCCAGTCCGGGGGAGCTGTTTTTT. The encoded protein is CAISESGTASPGELFF.

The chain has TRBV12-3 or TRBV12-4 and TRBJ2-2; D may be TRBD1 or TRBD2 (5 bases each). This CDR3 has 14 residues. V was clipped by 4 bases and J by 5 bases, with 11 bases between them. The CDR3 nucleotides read TGTGCCAGCAGTTCCCTCGGGGCGACCGGGGAGCTGTTTTTT. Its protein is CASSSLGATGELFF.

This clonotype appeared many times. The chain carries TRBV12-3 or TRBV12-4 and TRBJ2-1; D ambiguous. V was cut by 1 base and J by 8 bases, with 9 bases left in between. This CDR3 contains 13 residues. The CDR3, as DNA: TGTGCCAGCAGTTTAGTAGGACCCCATGAGCAGTTCTTC. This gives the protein CASSLVGPHEQFF.

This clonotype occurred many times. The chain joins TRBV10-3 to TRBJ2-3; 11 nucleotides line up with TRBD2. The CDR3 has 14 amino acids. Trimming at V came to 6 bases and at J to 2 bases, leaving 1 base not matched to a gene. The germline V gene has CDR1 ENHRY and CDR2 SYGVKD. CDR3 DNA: TGTGCCATCAGGGGACTAGCGGCCACAGATACGCAGTATTTT. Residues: CAIRGLAATDTQYF.

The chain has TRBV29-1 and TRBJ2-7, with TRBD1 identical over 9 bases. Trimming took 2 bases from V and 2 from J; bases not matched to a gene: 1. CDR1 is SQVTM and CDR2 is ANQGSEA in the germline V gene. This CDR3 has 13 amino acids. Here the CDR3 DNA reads TGCAGCGTTGAAAGGGACAGGGCCTACGAGCAGTACTTC. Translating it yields CSVERDRAYEQYF.

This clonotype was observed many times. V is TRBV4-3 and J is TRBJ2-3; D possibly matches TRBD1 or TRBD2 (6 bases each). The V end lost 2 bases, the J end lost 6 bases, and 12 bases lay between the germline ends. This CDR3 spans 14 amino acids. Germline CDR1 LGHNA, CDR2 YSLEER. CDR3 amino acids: CASSQRGVSDTQYF. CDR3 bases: TGCGCCAGCAGCCAAAGGGGGGTATCGGATACGCAGTATTTT.

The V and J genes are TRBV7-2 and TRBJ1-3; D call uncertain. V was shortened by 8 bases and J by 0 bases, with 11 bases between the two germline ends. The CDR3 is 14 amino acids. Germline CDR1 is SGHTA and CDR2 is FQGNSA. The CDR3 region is CASGQATSGNTIYF. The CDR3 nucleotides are TGTGCCAGCGGCCAGGCAACCTCTGGAAACACCATATATTTT.